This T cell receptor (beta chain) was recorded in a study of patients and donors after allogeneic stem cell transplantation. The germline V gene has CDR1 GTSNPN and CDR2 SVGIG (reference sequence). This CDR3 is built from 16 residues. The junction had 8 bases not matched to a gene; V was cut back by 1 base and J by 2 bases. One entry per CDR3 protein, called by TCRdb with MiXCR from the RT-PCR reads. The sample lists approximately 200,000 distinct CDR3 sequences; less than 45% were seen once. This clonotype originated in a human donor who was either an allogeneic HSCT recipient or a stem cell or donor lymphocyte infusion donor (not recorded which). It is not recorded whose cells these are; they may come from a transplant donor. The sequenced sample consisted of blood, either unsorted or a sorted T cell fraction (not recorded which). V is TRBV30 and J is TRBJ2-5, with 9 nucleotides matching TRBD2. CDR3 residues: CAWSEGAGGLQETQYF. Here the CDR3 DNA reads TGTGCCTGGAGTGAGGGAGCGGGAGGCTTACAAGAGACCCAGTACTTC.